The 24 T cell receptor beta chains below were found in one sample sequenced in a study of preoperative IRX-2 immunotherapy in early breast cancer. Treatment: preoperative locoregional IRX-2 cytokine immunotherapy. Measured with immunoSEQ multiplex PCR; TCRdb has only the in-frame clones, and not every one. The table includes about 29,000 clones, 90% detected once. Sample collection occurred from a patient treated with IRX-2 immunotherapy. All receptors come from a human donor with breast cancer.

The J gene is TRBJ1-2, the V gene TRBV5-1, with D possibly being TRBD1 (6 bases). Trimming stripped 4 bases from V and 2 bases from J, with 12 bases between. Germline CDR1 is SGHRS and CDR2 is YFSETQ. The CDR3 has 14 residues. The chain's CDR3 is CASSPEGGNYGYTF. DNA of the CDR3: TGCGCCAGCAGCCCCGAAGGGGGGAACTATGGCTACACCTTC.

The chain recombines TRBV25-1 with TRBJ1-1; 8 nucleotides match TRBD1. CDR3 length equals 14 residues. Germline V gene lookup returns CDR1 MGHDK and CDR2 SYGVNS. J lost 4 bases, V lost 5 bases, and 6 bases had no gene match. In nucleotides, the CDR3 is TGTGCCAGCAGTACCTTACAGGGGGGCACTGAAGCTTTCTTT. This sequence encodes CASSTLQGGTEAFF.

The rearrangement uses TRBV30 and TRBJ1-1; maybe TRBD1 (5 bases). The length of the CDR3 is 10 residues. The V gene's germline CDR1 is GTSNPN and CDR2 SVGIG (reference sequence). V was shortened by 4 bases and J by 10 bases, with 10 bases between the two germline ends. The CDR3 nucleotides read TGTGCCTGGACAGGGTTTGGAGCTTTCTTT. It translates to CAWTGFGAFF.

This clone was detected once. This chain links TRBV7-2 with TRBJ2-7; D uncertain. Germline loops: CDR1 SGHTA, CDR2 FQGNSA. Trimming took 5 bases from V and 2 from J, leaving 13 bases between them. This CDR3 spans 14 amino acids. The DNA of the CDR3 is TGTGCCAGCAGCCTATCGCGGCAGACCTACGAGCAGTACTTC. Translation gives CASSLSRQTYEQYF. The full variable domain, completed using reference TRBV7-2 and TRBJ2-7, is GAGVSQSPSNKVTEKGKDVELRCDPISGHTALYWYRQSLGQGLEFLIYFQGNSAPDKSGLPSDRFSAERTGGSVSTLTIQRTQQEDSAVYLCASSLSRQTYEQYFGPGTRLTVT.

This clone has just one count. This chain uses TRBV11-1 with TRBJ1-4, with no clear D. With 5 bases removed from V and 0 bases from J, the gap between germline ends came to 10 bases. The germline V gene encodes CDR1 SGHAT and CDR2 FQDESV (reference sequence). The CDR3 consists of 15 residues. DNA for the CDR3: TGTGCCAGCAGCCACCGGTGCGCAACTAATGAAAAACTGTTTTTT. Amino acids: CASSHRCATNEKLFF.

The rearrangement uses TRBV28 and TRBJ2-1; the D is unclear. CDR3 size: 13 residues. From germline, CDR1 is MDHEN and CDR2 SYDVKM. V lost 8 bases, J lost 2 bases, and 10 bases lay in between. The CDR3 DNA reads TGTGCCAGCTTCGACCAAGCCTACAATGAGCAGTTCTTC. As protein: CASFDQAYNEQFF.

This chain links TRBV9 with TRBJ1-2; weak D call: TRBD1 (5 bases). The CDR3 contains 16 residues. Trimming took 3 bases from V and 2 from J, leaving 17 bases between them. The germline gives CDR1 SGDLS, CDR2 YYNGEE. The CDR3 bases are TGTGCCAGCAGCGCCCACGGGTCCAGGGTAAACTATGGCTACACCTTC. Translated: CASSAHGSRVNYGYTF.

The chain joins TRBV9 to TRBJ1-5; TRBD1 might be the D (5 bases). Trimming removed 3 bases at V and 1 base at J, with 11 bases between. CDR1 and CDR2 (germline): SGDLS, YYNGEE. This CDR3 contains 15 residues. DNA of the CDR3: TGTGCCAGCAGCGCCCTGGGGGTGAGCAATCAGCCCCAGCATTTT. Translated, it gives CASSALGVSNQPQHF.

The chain recombines TRBV10-1 with TRBJ2-7, with D tentatively TRBD2 (6 bases). V was cut by 0 bases and J by 2 bases, with 8 bases left in between. From germline, CDR1 is WNHNN and CDR2 SYGVQD (reference sequence). The length of the CDR3 is 14 residues. The CDR3 DNA is TGCGCCAGCAGTGAGTCTAGCGGCGCCTACGAGCAGTACTTC. Translated: CASSESSGAYEQYF.

V is TRBV7-8 and J is TRBJ1-1; D is unclear. This CDR3 is 14 amino acids long. Germline values: CDR1 SGHVS, CDR2 FQNEAQ. Trimming pared 5 bases from V and 3 bases from J, leaving 13 bases between. This CDR3 reads CASSAAESYTEAFF. DNA for the CDR3: TGTGCCAGCAGCGCCGCCGAGAGCTACACTGAAGCTTTCTTT.

This sequence joins TRBV20-1 and TRBJ1-1; D unclear. Trimming took 8 bases from V and 1 from J, leaving 8 bases between them. CDR1 is DFQATT and CDR2 is SNEGSKA in the germline V gene (reference sequence). The CDR3 runs 11 residues. CDR3 in DNA: TGCAGTTCCGAGGGGAACACTGAAGCTTTCTTT. This codes for CSSEGNTEAFF.

The rearrangement uses TRBV29-1 and TRBJ2-5; no firm D call. The CDR3 is 11 amino acids. Trimming took 0 bases from V and 7 from J, leaving 6 bases between them. From germline, CDR1 is SQVTM and CDR2 ANQGSEA. CDR3 sequence: CSVEDPGTQYF. The CDR3 region has the DNA TGCAGCGTTGAAGATCCGGGGACCCAGTACTTC.

The chain employs TRBV7-9 and TRBJ2-7; D remains ambiguous. The CDR3 totals 15 residues. Trimming shortened V by 4 bases and J by 1 base, and 14 bases separated the two germline ends. CDR1 and CDR2 from the germline V gene are SEHNR and FQNEAQ (reference sequence). In DNA form, the CDR3 reads TGTGCCAGCAGCTCCCCTGGGCAGCTGTCCTACGAGCAGTACTTC. Its protein product is CASSSPGQLSYEQYF.

CDR3 DNA: TGTGCCAGCAGCTTGGAGGGACAGGGTTCACCCCTCCACTTT. Translating gives CASSLEGQGSPLHF. The rearrangement joins TRBV5-4 to TRBJ1-6; 9 positions agree with TRBD1. This CDR3 contains 14 residues. J gave up 9 bases and V 0 bases, and 1 base lay outside the gene matches. In germline, CDR1 is SGHNT, CDR2 YYREEE (reference sequence).

V usage is TRBV2 and J usage is TRBJ2-2; 8 positions agree with TRBD2. This CDR3 is built from 15 residues. Trimming removed 5 bases from V and 4 bases from J; junction bases left unmatched: 6. Germline values: CDR1 SNHLY, CDR2 FYNNEI. CDR3: CASSRTSSGTGELFF. The CDR3 coding sequence is TGTGCCAGCAGTCGGACTAGCTCGGGCACCGGGGAGCTGTTTTTT.

The V call is TRBV29-1, the J call TRBJ2-1; 7 nucleotides agree with TRBD1. Germline loops: CDR1 SQVTM, CDR2 ANQGSEA. The V and J ends lost 5 bases and 3 bases, in that order; junction bases with no gene match: 7. There are 14 residues in the CDR3. DNA of the CDR3: TGCAGCGTTTTTAGACAGGGCCACTACAATGAGCAGTTCTTC. Amino acids: CSVFRQGHYNEQFF.

This chain uses TRBV4-2 with TRBJ2-3, with 10 bases matching TRBD2. V shed 0 bases and J 2 bases; nucleotides not matched to a gene: 5. Germline-derived CDR1 and CDR2 are LGHNA and YNFKEQ. The CDR3 totals 17 residues. In nucleotides, the CDR3 is TGTGCCAGCAGCCAAGATAGGCTAGCGGGAGACACAGATACGCAGTATTTT. Its protein is CASSQDRLAGDTDTQYF.

The chain employs TRBV19 and TRBJ2-5, with TRBD1 matching over 7 bases. The trim removed 4 bases at V and 6 bases at J, leaving 5 bases unmatched. The V gene's germline CDR1 is LNHDA and CDR2 SQIVND (reference sequence). The CDR3 spans 13 residues. The CDR3 bases are TGTGCCAGTAGTACCGACAGGGCTAAGACCCAGTACTTC. Its protein is CASSTDRAKTQYF.

CDR3 DNA: TGTGCCAGTAGTACCCTTATTAATGAAAAACTGTTTTTT. It translates to CASSTLINEKLFF. V gene TRBV19 combines with J gene TRBJ1-4, with D hard to call. The CDR3 consists of 13 residues. The V end was cut by 4 bases, the J end by 4 bases, with 7 bases between. Germline CDR1 reads LNHDA; CDR2 reads SQIVND (reference sequence).

J is TRBJ2-5 and V is TRBV4-3; D possibly corresponds to TRBD1 (9 bases). Germline-derived CDR1 and CDR2 are LGHNA and YSLEER. The CDR3 has 16 residues. Trimming left V 3 bases short and J 11 bases short, with 25 bases between. The CDR3 coding sequence is TGCGCCAGCAGCCACGACCTTCCTACAGGGGGCGGGGGGCAGTACTTC. Its protein is CASSHDLPTGGGGQYF.

The chain has TRBV10-2 and TRBJ2-3, with 9 bases identical to TRBD1. V lost 0 bases, J lost 3 bases, and 7 bases stayed unmatched. Germline values: CDR1 WSHSY, CDR2 SAAADI. This CDR3 is 17 amino acids long. CDR3 coding DNA: TGCGCCAGCAGTGAGTCAGGACAGGGGCGAGGTACAGATACGCAGTATTTT. Translation gives CASSESGQGRGTDTQYF.

CDR3 sequence: CASSAEGPTYEQYF. Written as DNA, the CDR3 is TGTGCCAGCAGTGCGGAAGGGCCCACCTACGAGCAGTACTTC. V gene TRBV6-1 combines with J gene TRBJ2-7; no reliable D call. CDR1 MNHNS and CDR2 SASEGT come from the germline V gene. V was shortened by 4 bases and J by 2 bases, with 12 bases between the two germline ends. This CDR3 region has 14 residues.

This sequence joins TRBV6-1 and TRBJ1-2; D is uncertain. CDR1 and CDR2 from the germline V gene are MNHNS and SASEGT. The ends were cut back, 3 bases at V and 8 bases at J, with 13 bases in the middle. The CDR3 is 13 amino acids. CDR3: CASSDRPAGGYTF. The CDR3 DNA reads as TGTGCCAGCAGTGATCGGCCAGCCGGGGGCTACACCTTC.

The rearrangement uses TRBV7-2 and TRBJ2-2, with D possibly being TRBD2 (7 bases). V was trimmed by 3 bases and J by 0 bases, leaving 8 bases between them. The germline gives CDR1 SGHTA, CDR2 FQGNSA. This CDR3 contains 15 residues. The CDR3 sequence is CASSLRGPNTGELFF. Here the CDR3 DNA reads TGTGCCAGCAGCTTGCGGGGGCCGAACACCGGGGAGCTGTTTTTT.